Below, 19 T cell receptor beta chains from the same sample are listed, as sequenced in a study of T cell repertoires and HLA-DP antigens. The repertoire was sequenced with immunoSEQ multiplex PCR; TCRdb's copy has only in-frame clones and lacks some. The repertoire holds roughly 70,000 clones, 80% seen once, with roughly 1.4% in the top ten. These receptors lack a known antigen. What was sequenced was CD4+ T cells from PBMCs. These TCRs come from a man aged 60-69 years in good health and CMV-seronegative.

The V gene is TRBV7-9, the J gene TRBJ2-5; 10 bases match TRBD1. V was pared by 5 bases and J by 13 bases, with 7 bases of the junction left unmatched. The CDR3 loop spans 12 amino acids. Germline lookup yields CDR1 SEHNR and CDR2 FQNEAQ (reference sequence). CDR3 region: CASSRGQGRLYF. The DNA of the CDR3 is TGTGCCAGCAGCCGGGGACAGGGGAGGTTGTACTTC.

The chain employs TRBV18 and TRBJ1-5; D remains ambiguous. V was clipped by 6 bases and J by 0 bases, with 9 bases between them. Germline CDR1 reads KGHSH; CDR2 reads LQKENI. The CDR3 is 14 amino acids. The CDR3 DNA follows: TGTGCCAGCTCGCTGGATTATAGCAATCAGCCCCAGCATTTT. It is translated as CASSLDYSNQPQHF.

J is TRBJ2-2 and V is TRBV9; the D is unclear. Germline lookup yields CDR1 SGDLS and CDR2 YYNGEE. Trimming cost V 6 bases and J 0 bases, with 6 bases left between them. This CDR3 spans 13 amino acids. The CDR3 bases are TGTGCCAGCACCGAGGCGAACACCGGGGAGCTGTTTTTT. Translation gives CASTEANTGELFF.

This chain joins TRBV11-3 and TRBJ2-1; 9 positions match TRBD2. Germline V lookup: CDR1 SGHNT, CDR2 YENEEA. The CDR3 runs to 17 residues. Losses at the gene ends were 3 bases for V and 5 bases for J; bases not matched to a gene: 11. This chain's CDR3 is CASSLRGGEIGNNEQFF. The CDR3 nucleotides are TGTGCCAGCAGCTTGCGCGGGGGGGAGATCGGCAACAATGAGCAGTTCTTC.

This chain joins TRBV5-4 and TRBJ1-2, with D possibly TRBD1 on 5 matching bases. V dropped 4 bases and J dropped 3 bases, with 13 bases sitting between them. This CDR3 is built from 14 residues. CDR1 SGHNT and CDR2 YYREEE come from the germline V gene (reference sequence). DNA of the CDR3: TGTGCCAGCAGCCAATCTCCGGGGGACTATGGCTACACCTTC. This gives the protein CASSQSPGDYGYTF.

The chain joins TRBV7-2 to TRBJ2-1; 10 bases map to TRBD2. Germline V gives CDR1 SGHTA, CDR2 FQGNSA. The CDR3 runs 14 residues. V trimming: 4 bases; J trimming: 7 bases; junction bases outside the gene matches: 4. CDR3 region: CASSSSSGGNEQFF. Here the CDR3 DNA reads TGTGCCAGCAGCTCCTCTAGCGGGGGAAATGAGCAGTTCTTC.

This clone was found a few times. The gene calls are TRBV10-3 and TRBJ1-5, with 7 positions matching TRBD1. Germline values: CDR1 ENHRY, CDR2 SYGVKD. Trimming took 1 base from V and 1 from J; bases not matched to a gene: 1. The CDR3 extends over 15 amino acids. CDR3 DNA: TGTGCCATCAGTGAGTACAGGGGCAGCAATCAGCCCCAGCATTTT. It specifies CAISEYRGSNQPQHF.

This clone was found once. The junction differs from germline at one of its ends, possibly a read error. The chain carries TRBV29-1 and TRBJ2-1; D gene ambiguous. The CDR3 consists of 12 residues. The germline V gene encodes CDR1 SQVTM and CDR2 ANQGSEA. The CDR3 bases are TGCAGCGTCGAAGTAGCCACCCCACCACCGTTCTTC. This gives the protein CSVEVATPPPFF.

About this clone itself: One end of the junction does not line up with germline, which may come from a read error. The chain joins TRBV5-1 to TRBJ1-4, with D unresolved. The CDR3 is made up of 12 amino acids. Germline CDR1 and CDR2: SGHRS and YFSETQ. The CDR3 DNA is TGCGCCAGCAGCTCAACAAATGAAAAACTGTTTTTT. It is translated as CASSSTNEKLFF.

The CDR3 loop reads CASSSQGTYTGELFF. In nucleotides, the CDR3 is TGTGCCAGTAGTTCGCAGGGGACTTACACCGGGGAGCTGTTTTTT. The chain recombines TRBV19 with TRBJ2-2; D possibly matches TRBD1 or TRBD2 (6 bases each). Trimming pared 5 bases from V and 3 bases from J, leaving 13 bases between. This CDR3 has 15 residues. The germline CDR1 and CDR2 sequences are LNHDA and SQIVND (reference sequence).

The CDR3 sequence is CASRKGQDNSPLHF. CDR3 bases: TGTGCCAGCAGAAAGGGACAGGATAATTCACCCCTCCACTTT. The genes are TRBV6-6 and TRBJ1-6; 8 bases fit TRBD1. The CDR3 covers 14 residues. V lost 6 bases, J lost 5 bases, and 3 bases stayed unmatched. Germline-derived CDR1 and CDR2 are MNHNY and SVGAGI (reference sequence).

The J gene is TRBJ2-1, the V gene TRBV6-1; D is perhaps TRBD2 (5 bases). Trimming took off 3 bases at V and 0 bases at J, with 9 bases between the two ends. This CDR3 has 15 residues. Germline V lookup: CDR1 MNHNS, CDR2 SASEGT. Here the CDR3 reads CASSDLGSSYNEQFF. The CDR3, as DNA: TGTGCCAGCAGTGATCTGGGGAGCTCCTACAATGAGCAGTTCTTC.

The rearrangement links TRBV9 to TRBJ2-5; 9 bases align to TRBD2. Unmatched junction bases numbered 11, after V lost 3 bases and J lost 5 bases. The CDR3 has 16 residues. Germline V lookup: CDR1 SGDLS, CDR2 YYNGEE. DNA for the CDR3: TGTGCCAGCAGCGAGACACCCAGGGCGGGAGGGGAGACCCAGTACTTC. Encoded protein: CASSETPRAGGETQYF.

This clone was observed a few times. The V call is TRBV28, the J call TRBJ2-7, with D maybe TRBD2 (6 bases). V was clipped by 6 bases and J by 1 base, with 10 bases between them. This CDR3 spans 13 amino acids. Germline V gene lookup returns CDR1 MDHEN and CDR2 SYDVKM. The CDR3 protein is CASRAGTSYEQYF. CDR3 DNA sequence: TGTGCCAGCAGGGCTGGGACTTCCTACGAGCAGTACTTC. The whole variable domain, remainder taken from reference TRBV28 and TRBJ2-7, is DVKVTQSSRYLVKRTGEKVFLECVQDMDHENMFWYRQDPGLGLRLIYFSYDVKMKEKGDIPEGYSVSREKKERFSLILESASTNQTSMYLCASRAGTSYEQYFGPGTRLTVT.

CDR3 amino acids: CASSSGTSGNEQYV. In DNA, the CDR3 is TGTGCCAGCAGCTCCGGGACTAGCGGAAACGAGCAGTACGTC. The rearrangement joins TRBV5-4 to TRBJ2-7; 11 bases are a match to TRBD2. CDR3 size: 14 residues. The germline gives CDR1 SGHNT, CDR2 YYREEE (reference sequence). The J segment lost 5 bases and the V segment lost 3 bases, leaving 4 bases of the junction unmatched.

The chain carries TRBV19 and TRBJ2-7, with D perhaps assigned TRBD1 or TRBD2 (5 bases each). Trimming cost V 5 bases and J 6 bases, with 20 bases left between them. The CDR3 runs to 15 residues. Looked up from germline, CDR1 is LNHDA and CDR2 is SQIVND (reference sequence). CDR3: CASSVSGERGREQYF. CDR3 nucleotide sequence: TGTGCCAGTAGTGTTAGTGGAGAGAGGGGTCGCGAGCAGTACTTC.

The chain couples TRBV7-2 to TRBJ1-2; 12 bases map to TRBD1. J was trimmed by 4 bases and V by 0 bases; bases with no gene match: 3. Germline CDR1 and CDR2: SGHTA and FQGNSA. There are 16 residues in the CDR3. The CDR3: CASSLAGTGGAYGYTF. CDR3 sequence (DNA): TGTGCCAGCAGCTTAGCGGGGACAGGGGGCGCCTATGGCTACACCTTC. The whole variable domain, remainder taken from reference TRBV7-2 and TRBJ1-2, is GAGVSQSPSNKVTEKGKDVELRCDPISGHTALYWYRQSLGQGLEFLIYFQGNSAPDKSGLPSDRFSAERTGGSVSTLTIQRTQQEDSAVYLCASSLAGTGGAYGYTFGSGTRLTVV.

The chain carries TRBV5-1 and TRBJ2-7; TRBD1 agrees at 8 bases. With 1 base clipped from V and 5 bases from J, the junction kept 8 bases outside the gene matches. Germline CDR1 and CDR2: SGHRS and YFSETQ. The CDR3 extends over 15 amino acids. CDR3 loop: CASSLQTGAPDEQYF. Written as DNA, the CDR3 is TGCGCCAGCAGCTTGCAGACAGGGGCCCCCGACGAGCAGTACTTC.

V usage is TRBV14 and J usage is TRBJ2-5; 7 bases fit TRBD2. Unmatched junction bases numbered 10, after V lost 4 bases and J lost 5 bases. The CDR3 covers 15 residues. Germline V gene data show CDR1 as SGHDN and CDR2 as FVKESK. Here the CDR3 reads CASSPSGRGAETQYF. The CDR3 DNA sequence: TGTGCCAGCAGCCCATCGGGGAGGGGCGCGGAGACCCAGTACTTC.